Each of the 30 T cell receptor beta chains below was sequenced from the same sample in a study of beta chain features in type 1 diabetes. As every portion of the isolated RNA was reverse transcribed, the sequencing read expressed TCRB transcripts. The repertoire was sequenced with immunoSEQ multiplex PCR; TCRdb's copy has only in-frame clones and lacks some. The sample yields 150,000 to 160,000 clones, roughly 11% seen once. The specimen sequenced was central memory CD4+ T cells from blood. The receptors derive from a man aged 18 to 35 in good health.

The chain combines TRBV7-9 with TRBJ1-1; D is uncertain. The germline V gene encodes CDR1 SEHNR and CDR2 FQNEAQ (reference sequence). Trimming left V 8 bases short and J 2 bases short, with 15 bases between. This CDR3 comprises 14 residues. The CDR3 loop reads CASQIGVKNTEAFF. The CDR3 DNA reads as TGTGCCAGCCAAATTGGGGTGAAAAACACTGAAGCTTTCTTT.

This sequence joins TRBV9 and TRBJ2-3; 11 bases fit TRBD2. The CDR3 runs 18 residues. Per germline, CDR1 SGDLS and CDR2 YYNGEE. The V segment lost 0 bases and the J segment 6 bases; nucleotides outside the gene matches: 12. In DNA, the CDR3 is TGTGCCAGCAGCGTAGCTACACTAGCGGGAGTTTTGACGGATACGCAGTATTTT. It yields the protein CASSVATLAGVLTDTQYF.

The genes are TRBV20-1 and TRBJ1-4, with D perhaps TRBD1 (5 bases). The CDR3 consists of 11 residues. The germline V gene encodes CDR1 DFQATT and CDR2 SNEGSKA (reference sequence). Between the trimmed V and J ends, which lost 5 bases and 8 bases, there was a span of 9 bases. The CDR3 sequence is CSAGQGEKLFF. The DNA of the CDR3 is TGCAGTGCTGGACAAGGGGAAAAACTGTTTTTT.

The V and J genes are TRBV9 and TRBJ2-5; 7 bases are shared with TRBD2. CDR1 is SGDLS and CDR2 is YYNGEE in the germline V gene. V trimming: 1 base; J trimming: 0 bases; junction bases outside the gene matches: 3. The CDR3 runs 15 residues. The CDR3 sequence is CASSVQRGYQETQYF. The CDR3 nucleotides are TGTGCCAGCAGCGTACAGCGGGGTTACCAAGAGACCCAGTACTTC.

The chain joins TRBV5-8 to TRBJ2-7; 8 bases agree with TRBD1. With V trimmed by 4 bases and J by 3 bases, 15 bases remained unmatched. Looked up from germline, CDR1 is SGHTS and CDR2 is YDEGEE. The CDR3 contains 17 residues. DNA for the CDR3: TGTGCCAGCAGCGTGGGCCCAGGGGGCGCATTAGGCTACGAGCAGTACTTC. Its protein is CASSVGPGGALGYEQYF.

This clone has just a few counts. The chain combines TRBV5-1 with TRBJ2-1; D is undetermined. Germline values: CDR1 SGHRS, CDR2 YFSETQ. V was trimmed by 5 bases and J by 1 base, leaving 7 bases between them. The CDR3 length is 13 residues. CDR3 DNA sequence: TGCGCCAGCAGGCGGTGGTCCTACAATGAGCAGTTCTTC. It yields the protein CASRRWSYNEQFF. Supplemented by reference TRBV5-1 and TRBJ2-1, the full variable domain reads KAGVTQTPRYLIKTRGQQVTLSCSPISGHRSVSWYQQTPGQGLQFLFEYFSETQRNKGNFPGRFSGRQFSNSRSEMNVSTLELGDSALYLCASRRWSYNEQFFGPGTRLTVL.

The J gene is TRBJ2-3, the V gene TRBV28; D unresolved. Trimming removed 5 bases from V and 4 bases from J, with 10 bases in between. Germline-derived CDR1 and CDR2 are MDHEN and SYDVKM. The CDR3 has 13 amino acids. CDR3 bases: TGTGCCAGCAGTCGACTCGGATCAGATACGCAGTATTTT. This translates into CASSRLGSDTQYF.

The rearrangement links TRBV11-2 to TRBJ1-2; the D is unclear. The V and J ends lost 2 bases and 4 bases respectively, with 11 bases between them. In germline, CDR1 is SGHAT, CDR2 FQNNGV. The CDR3 runs to 14 residues. As DNA, the CDR3 is TGTGCCAGCAGCTTAAGCCAAATGGGCTATGGCTACACCTTC. It yields the protein CASSLSQMGYGYTF.

The chain employs TRBV18 and TRBJ2-1, with D tentatively TRBD1 (6 bases). There are 14 residues in the CDR3. The germline gives CDR1 KGHSH, CDR2 LQKENI. The V end lost 6 bases, the J end lost 9 bases, and 18 bases lay between the germline ends. In DNA form, the CDR3 reads TGTGCCAGCTCCCTACTACAGGGAAAGGGTGAGCAGTTCTTC. Translating gives CASSLLQGKGEQFF.

This clone turned up a few times. This sequence joins TRBV7-3 and TRBJ1-1; D ambiguous. The CDR3 runs 13 residues. Germline assignment: CDR1 SGHTA and CDR2 FQGTGA. Trimming removed 0 bases at V and 2 bases at J, with 4 bases between. The CDR3 region has the DNA TGTGCCAGCAGCTTAACGGGTAACACTGAAGCTTTCTTT. Translating it yields CASSLTGNTEAFF.

This clone appeared a few times. The rearrangement joins TRBV5-4 to TRBJ2-7; D remains unclear. V was trimmed by 4 bases and J by 5 bases, leaving 19 bases between them. CDR3 size: 15 residues. Germline V gene lookup returns CDR1 SGHNT and CDR2 YYREEE (reference sequence). CDR3 in amino acids: CASSAVWLPRDEQYF. CDR3 nucleotide sequence: TGTGCCAGCAGCGCAGTGTGGCTCCCCCGGGACGAGCAGTACTTC.

This clone was counted only a few times. The chain couples TRBV6-1 to TRBJ2-1; a possible D gene is TRBD2 (7 bases). Germline CDR1 is MNHNS and CDR2 is SASEGT. Trimming stripped 6 bases from V and 6 bases from J, with 18 bases between. The CDR3 consists of 15 residues. CDR3 coding DNA: TGTGCCAGCAGCGTAGGGGGGGCCTGGTCCAATGAGCAGTTCTTC. It specifies CASSVGGAWSNEQFF.

The V and J genes are TRBV7-9 and TRBJ2-5; D is undetermined. The CDR3 sequence is 13 residues long. Germline V lookup: CDR1 SEHNR, CDR2 FQNEAQ (reference sequence). V was pared by 5 bases and J by 5 bases, with 12 bases between. CDR3 residues: CASSRKARETQYF. For the CDR3, the DNA is TGTGCCAGCAGCCGGAAAGCTCGGGAGACCCAGTACTTC.

A single count supports this clone. DNA of the CDR3: TGTGCCAGCAGTTATATCAGGGCCAACTATGGCTACACCTTC. This codes for CASSYIRANYGYTF. The chain combines TRBV6-5 with TRBJ1-2, with TRBD1 as a possible D gene (5 bases). Per the germline V gene, CDR1 is MNHEY and CDR2 is SVGAGI. With 3 bases removed from V and 2 bases from J, the gap between germline ends came to 10 bases. The CDR3 contains 14 residues.

This clone was counted between two and nine times. The chain uses TRBV9 and TRBJ2-5, with TRBD2 matching 8 bases. The germline V gene encodes CDR1 SGDLS and CDR2 YYNGEE. CDR3 length: 15 residues. Unmatched junction bases numbered 6, after V lost 1 base and J lost 4 bases. CDR3 coding DNA: TGTGCCAGCAGCGTACTCGGGACTAGTGGAGAGACCCAGTACTTC. Its protein product is CASSVLGTSGETQYF.

V gene TRBV19 combines with J gene TRBJ2-7, with 8 bases that match TRBD1. Germline V gives CDR1 LNHDA, CDR2 SQIVND (reference sequence). V gave up 6 bases and J gave up 6 bases; unmatched junction bases: 4. The CDR3 is 12 amino acids. CDR3 sequence reads: CASSRDRGEQYF. CDR3 DNA sequence: TGTGCCAGTAGCAGAGACAGGGGCGAGCAGTACTTC.

This clone was observed a handful of times. The V and J genes are TRBV7-9 and TRBJ1-2; 9 bases agree with TRBD1. The CDR3 sequence is 13 residues long. Germline trimming cut 4 bases from V and 9 bases from J; bases unmatched to any gene: 6. CDR1 is SEHNR, CDR2 FQNEAQ, per germline (reference sequence). The CDR3 coding sequence is TGTGCCAGCAGCTCGGGACAGGGAGGACGCTACACCTTC. This encodes CASSSGQGGRYTF.

This clone was seen many times. The chain recombines TRBV28 with TRBJ1-2; TRBD1 agrees at 8 bases. The CDR3 is 12 amino acids. Germline loops: CDR1 MDHEN, CDR2 SYDVKM. The ends lost 8 bases at V and 7 bases at J; junction bases unmatched: 6. The CDR3 region has the DNA TGTGCCAGCGGACAGGGAAAGTCTGGCTACACCTTC. Translated, it gives CASGQGKSGYTF.

The sample holds many counts of this clone. The chain joins TRBV19 to TRBJ2-1; a weak D match, TRBD1 (6 bases). The CDR3 is 12 amino acids. Germline V gene lookup returns CDR1 LNHDA and CDR2 SQIVND (reference sequence). V was trimmed by 5 bases and J by 6 bases, leaving 8 bases between them. The DNA for the CDR3 is TGTGCCAGTAGTTTGACAGGCAATGAGCAGTTCTTC. This codes for CASSLTGNEQFF.

This clone was observed a few times. Within the sample, other DNA sequences also encode this same CDR3. The chain has TRBV18 and TRBJ2-7; tentatively, D is TRBD2 (6 bases). The CDR3 length is 14 residues. V gave up 0 bases and J gave up 2 bases, with 8 bases separating them. Germline CDR1 reads KGHSH; CDR2 reads LQKENI. CDR3: CASSPPGLPYEQYF. The CDR3 DNA follows: TGTGCCAGCTCACCACCGGGACTCCCCTACGAGCAGTACTTC.

The chain is built from TRBV19 and TRBJ2-5; 9 nucleotides match TRBD2. The better agreement between TRBJ2-7 and the DNA end casts doubt on the J call. The germline CDR1 and CDR2 sequences are LNHDA and SQIVND (reference sequence). This CDR3 has 18 residues. For the CDR3, the DNA is TGTGCCAGTAGTATCTCCACCCCTCATAGCGGGAGAATCTACGAGCAGTACTTC. Its protein is CASSISTPHSGRIYEQYF.

The rearrangement uses TRBV5-1 and TRBJ2-6; D remains ambiguous. Germline V gene sequence: CDR1 SGHRS, CDR2 YFSETQ. The CDR3 is 15 amino acids. Trimming removed 4 bases from V and 0 bases from J, with 8 bases in between. CDR3 nucleotide sequence: TGCGCCAGCAGCCCCATGGTCTCTGGGGCCAACGTCCTGACTTTC. Residues: CASSPMVSGANVLTF.

The gene calls are TRBV29-1 and TRBJ1-3, with a possible D match to TRBD1 (5 bases). The ends were cut back, 4 bases at V and 3 bases at J, with 13 bases in the middle. Looked up from germline, CDR1 is SQVTM and CDR2 is ANQGSEA. CDR3 length: 14 residues. CDR3 DNA: TGCAGCGTTGCAGGACCGGGGGGTGGAAACACCATATATTTT. It translates to CSVAGPGGGNTIYF.

V and J are TRBV7-3 and TRBJ1-2; D is ambiguous. CDR1 is SGHTA and CDR2 is FQGTGA in the germline V gene. V gave up 5 bases and J gave up 4 bases, with 8 bases separating them. This CDR3 is 12 amino acids long. The CDR3 sequence: CASSNEGYGYTF. Written as DNA, the CDR3 is TGTGCCAGCAGCAACGAGGGCTATGGCTACACCTTC.

This clone was detected only a few times. The chain uses TRBV15 and TRBJ1-2; a possible D gene is TRBD1 (5 bases). The CDR3 is made up of 14 amino acids. CDR1 is LNHNV, CDR2 YYDKDF, per germline (reference sequence). V dropped 0 bases and J dropped 7 bases, with 12 bases sitting between them. CDR3 DNA: TGTGCCACCAGCAGAGATTTGGGGGGTCTTGGCTACACCTTC. Translated: CATSRDLGGLGYTF.

The rearrangement uses TRBV2 and TRBJ2-3; D not certain. Germline loops: CDR1 SNHLY, CDR2 FYNNEI. This CDR3 has 10 amino acids. Trimming took 7 bases from V and 9 from J, leaving 8 bases between them. The CDR3 spells CASTVQTQYF. The CDR3, as DNA: TGTGCCAGCACGGTTCAAACGCAGTATTTT.

This clone has a handful of counts. This chain connects TRBV20-1 to TRBJ1-2; no definite D call. The V gene's germline CDR1 is DFQATT and CDR2 SNEGSKA (reference sequence). This CDR3 comprises 11 residues. V gave up 5 bases and J gave up 10 bases, with 14 bases separating them. The CDR3 nucleotides read TGCAGTGCTGGGCCCAGTGGAACCTACACCTTC. Protein: CSAGPSGTYTF.

This rearrangement joins TRBV27 to TRBJ2-1, with a weak D call TRBD1 (5 bases). CDR1 and CDR2 (germline): MNHEY, SMNVEV (reference sequence). This CDR3 comprises 14 residues. V was cut by 4 bases and J by 0 bases, with 7 bases left in between. CDR3 DNA: TGTGCCAGCAGTTACGACAGCTCCTACAATGAGCAGTTCTTC. This sequence encodes CASSYDSSYNEQFF.

There are many counts of this clone. In the same sample, other DNA sequences code for this CDR3. This rearrangement joins TRBV4-3 to TRBJ1-4; 8 bases fit TRBD1. The germline V gene encodes CDR1 LGHNA and CDR2 YSLEER. The trim removed 0 bases at V and 4 bases at J, leaving 1 base unmatched. The CDR3 totals 15 residues. The CDR3 here is CASSQEGQGNEKLFF. The CDR3, as DNA: TGCGCCAGCAGCCAAGAAGGACAGGGTAATGAAAAACTGTTTTTT.

This clone qualifies as medium-sized. The genes are TRBV28 and TRBJ2-3, with D hard to call. This CDR3 comprises 12 residues. V lost 5 bases and J lost 2, with 5 bases in between. Germline V gene data show CDR1 as MDHEN and CDR2 as SYDVKM. The CDR3 here is CASSTITDTQYF. The CDR3 DNA sequence: TGTGCCAGCAGTACAATCACAGATACGCAGTATTTT.